The clone carrying this TCR beta chain showed up many times. Its cognate antigen is unknown. TCRdb processed the 5' RACE reads anew with MiXCR; each CDR3 protein has one entry. This table has roughly 400,000 distinct CDR3 sequences, under 20% appearing once. The data were obtained in a study of T-cell memory formation after mild COVID-19. Findings of the study overall: Clones contracting day 15 to 85 were balanced CD4/CD8; later expanders leaned CD4+.

Germline V gene lookup returns CDR1 MNHEY and CDR2 SMNVEV (reference sequence). V was trimmed by 5 bases and J by 1 base, leaving 9 bases between them. The CDR3 covers 13 residues. Sequencing was performed on PBMCs or a T cell subset sorted from them (not recorded which). This receptor was taken from a man aged 18 to 30 who had mild COVID-19 (a few samples of this study predate the infection). Cell type and time point are not known. J is TRBJ2-7 and V is TRBV27; D uncertain. As DNA, the CDR3 is TGTGCCAGCAGTCACGGGCCATCCTACGAGCAGTACGTC. Its protein is CASSHGPSYEQYV.